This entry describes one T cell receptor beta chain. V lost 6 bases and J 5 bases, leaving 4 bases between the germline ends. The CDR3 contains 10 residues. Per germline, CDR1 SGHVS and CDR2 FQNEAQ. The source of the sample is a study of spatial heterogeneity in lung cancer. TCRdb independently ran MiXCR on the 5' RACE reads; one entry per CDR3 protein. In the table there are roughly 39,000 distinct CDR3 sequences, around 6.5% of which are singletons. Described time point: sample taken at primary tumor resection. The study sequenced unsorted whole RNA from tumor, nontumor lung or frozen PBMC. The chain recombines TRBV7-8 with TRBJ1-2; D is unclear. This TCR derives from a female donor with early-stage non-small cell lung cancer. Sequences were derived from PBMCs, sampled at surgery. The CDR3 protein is CASRGYGYTF. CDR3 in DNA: TGTGCCAGCAGAGGGTATGGCTACACCTTC.